This T cell receptor beta chain was captured by sequencing in a study of identical twins. TCRdb called the 5' RACE reads again in MiXCR, with one record for every CDR3 protein. The table records a few hundred thousand distinct CDR3 sequences, around 24% of them present only once. The V gene's germline CDR1 is SGHRS and CDR2 YFSETQ. This CDR3 has 14 residues. With 0 bases removed from V and 8 bases from J, the gap between germline ends came to 14 bases. These same data were also listed under a study on T cells expressing NK-cell markers.

J is TRBJ1-1 and V is TRBV5-1; D is ambiguous. This TCR was recovered from a woman between 18 and 30 years old in good health. Material for sequencing was CD4+ T cells sorted from blood. CDR3 sequence (DNA): TGCGCCAGCAGCTTGGCGATACGGTCGTCGGAAGCTTTCTTT. This translates into CASSLAIRSSEAFF. Based on the CDR3 plus reference TRBV5-1 and TRBJ1-1, the full variable domain is KAGVTQTPRYLIKTRGQQVTLSCSPISGHRSVSWYQQTPGQGLQFLFEYFSETQRNKGNFPGRFSGRQFSNSRSEMNVSTLELGDSALYLCASSLAIRSSEAFFGQGTRLTVV.